The source of this TCR beta chain is a study of cytomegalovirus exposure and HLA in healthy donors (dated by TCRdb to 2015 to 2018). Background for the entire study: An earlier analysis of approximately 640 of the donors reported 250 to 350 Gb of sequence data and more than 90 million unique TCR beta sequences from roughly 180 million T cells. An early release covering roughly 640 HLA-typed donors comprised 250 to 350 gigabases of sequencing data and tens of millions of unique TCR sequences. Of the 300 to 500 genotyped donors, 80% to 90% were placed in the genetic ancestry cluster associated with self-reported Caucasian donors. The study aimed to test whether signatures of past pathogen exposure could be identified by cataloging public T cell receptors. Using immunosequencing, the study profiled T cell repertoires from 640 or so subjects and related those repertoires to cytomegalovirus serostatus. Along with the roughly 610-subject first cohort, a separate validation cohort of 120 different subjects was used. To predict cytomegalovirus infection status, the study combined high-throughput TCR immunosequencing, statistical association of individual TCRs with disease status, and machine learning. A later analysis re-analyzed previously published TCR beta repertoires from roughly 690 donors and added high-resolution HLA genotyping to study TCR occurrence patterns. Rather than drawing on any new phenotypic data, the later analysis identified candidate immune exposures from TCR beta sequences and the way those sequences occurred across donors. An earlier analysis of roughly 600 of the donors used high-throughput TCR beta sequencing to judge whether each TCR beta V gene segment behaved as functional or pseudogenic. Donor age, sex, ethnicity and CMV serostatus were compiled together with the repertoire data. In a later genetic analysis, genome-wide SNP genotypes for about three fifths of the roughly 670 donors were used, and that subset was treated as a discovery cohort. All discovery cohort repertoires had been generated on a single sequencing platform. HLA typing included class I and class II loci at four-digit resolution. Typing coverage varied by locus: roughly 620-630 donors for A, B, C, DRB1 and DQB1; approximately 560 for DQA1; about 600 for DPA1; roughly 450 for DPB1. Because of strong linkage in the cohort, roughly five DR-DQ haplotypes were treated as single units for association and clustering. Among almost 400 genotyped donors of the cohort, an average of around 240,000 unique TCR beta nucleotide sequences were sequenced per donor, about a sixth of them non-productive. The paper's findings and limits, for the study overall: According to a later analysis, TCR association rates differed among HLA loci, with DRB1 alleles showing the most associated TCRs and HLA-C alleles showing the fewest. Some IMGT-functional V segments, including TRBV6-2 and TRBV6-3, could not be told apart with the 87-base-pair reads, so those segments were excluded. A total of 150 to 200 TCR beta chains were listed by the study as associated with cytomegalovirus. The sequencing pipeline was judged likely to have produced a cluster of highly shared sequence variants as a technical artifact. In both the original and validation cohorts, the classifier was reported to diagnose cytomegalovirus status with high specificity and sensitivity. Presence/absence analyses assumed roughly uniform sequencing depth across donors, an assumption that may not hold. In a later genetic analysis, a missense DCLRE1C variant was associated with V-gene and J-gene trimming of TCR beta chains, and the association was replicated in an independent cohort. HLA typing was unavailable for some donors at each locus, so association tests used only the typed subset. A few of the identified cytomegalovirus-associated TCR beta chains were confirmed in vitro to be specific for cytomegalovirus antigens. Assigning TCR associations to individual alleles was difficult when HLA alleles, especially DR and DQ, strongly co-occurred. In a later analysis, HLA-associated TCR beta chains showed more clonal expansion and lower generation probabilities than non-associated chains that were equally common. The cohort was sequenced for TCR beta chains only, and without alpha or paired-chain data the features that could be detected were limited. Most CMV-associated TCR beta chains appeared to be HLA-restricted in a later analysis, and the HLA associations seemed to be driven largely by CMV exposure. In a later analysis, several top co-occurrence clusters were reported to appear linked to parvovirus B19, influenza, CMV and Epstein-Barr virus. In a later genetic analysis, fewer N-insertions in productive TCRs were reported among donors in an Asian-associated ancestry cluster than the approximately 710-donor mean. It was suggested by the authors that the approach could potentially be generalized to other disease states and immunological phenotypes. For the cohort, immune exposure information was limited to CMV serostatus. In an earlier analysis of over 550 of the donors, most TCR beta V segments were observed in productive rearrangements about 87% or about 30% of the time, broadly matching IMGT annotations. The earlier analysis of nearly 600 of the donors excluded roughly 17 rarely observed V segments, including chromosome 9 orphons, because counts were too low. Linkage disequilibrium might explain the correlated functional status among segregating V segments, but an unknown experimental factor could not be ruled out. While some public TCRs were present in many individuals, most TCR sequences turned up only very rarely across donors. A further reported finding was that TCR beta sequences accurately predicted the HLA-A and HLA-B alleles for most subjects in the first cohort. In a later analysis, around 17,000 TCR beta sequences were associated with specific HLA alleles at a false discovery rate of 0.05.

As for this clone: Its antigen has not been determined. Per-base qualities were not stored, and no clone one base away is much larger.

The cohort was made up of 500 to 800 healthy bone marrow donors. Cohort members were all nominally healthy when sampled, although unrecorded immune exposures were likely present. The donor tested CMV seropositive, placing the donor among the roughly 300 seropositive members of the cohort. A peripheral blood sample was collected from each donor, and TCR beta sequencing was performed on peripheral blood mononuclear cells. The Qiagen DNeasy Blood Extraction Kit was used to extract genomic DNA from the blood cell samples. The CDR3 measures 15 amino acids from cysteine to phenylalanine. Kept here is only the CDR3 DNA, which spans 45 bases and is read in frame from base 1. From the germline V gene (reference sequence), CDR1 is SEHNR and CDR2 is FQNEAQ. Trimming costs V 0 bases and J 3 bases, and their ends lie 12 bases apart. Preparation of the library involved the immunoSEQ multiplex PCR assay. A mixture of 60 forward primers for TCR Vbeta segments and 13 reverse primers for TCR Jbeta segments was used in the multiplex PCR. A multiplex PCR assay on genomic DNA amplified the CDR3 region of rearranged TCR beta genes. The Illumina HiSeq System was used to sequence the amplified TCR beta libraries as 87-base-pair reads. On the authors' methods: Across the 700 or so repertoires, a later analysis counted some 80 million unique TCR beta chains, roughly 11 million of which were shared by at least two donors. To remove PCR and sequencing errors, raw reads were error-corrected and collapsed into unique sequences using a nearest-neighbor algorithm that merged closely related sequences. V, D and J gene segments were assigned by aligning CDR3 sequences to IMGT reference sequences. For a sequence to be retained, at least a six-nucleotide match to both a V gene segment and a J gene segment was required. A rearrangement was called productive if the CDR3 had no stop codons and remained in frame with V and J, and every other rearrangement was called non-productive. Following IMGT convention, CDR3 was defined as the stretch from the second conserved V-encoded cysteine to the conserved J-encoded phenylalanine. In an earlier analysis of around 570 of the donors, sequences lacking an unambiguous match to a single V gene segment were excluded. An earlier analysis of 500 to 600 of the donors classified V segments as functional when productive rearrangements were above 56.7% and as segregating when the standard deviation between donors was above 5%. A statistical classification framework was developed to diagnose cytomegalovirus status using the catalog of TCR beta chain sequences. In a later analysis, TCR nucleotide sequences were compared against IMGT/GENE-DB human TR gene sequences so that V and J genes could be assigned. Using the TCRdist pipeline, a later analysis assigned CDR3 sequences along with most-parsimonious VDJ recombination scenarios. A later analysis defined each TCR beta chain by its CDR3 amino acid sequence plus V-gene family, and excluded reads lacking a unique V-gene family. A later analysis removed 550 to 650 highly shared, low-generation-probability nucleotide sequences to deal with suspected cross-contamination and a sequencing artifact. In a later analysis, a clonal expansion index for each public chain was calculated from normalized within-repertoire ranks of inferred template counts. In a later analysis, generation probabilities were computed with a VDJ recombination model fitted to out-of-frame rearrangements, and the resulting probabilities were checked against IGoR. Hypergeometric tests were used in a later analysis to score TCR-TCR, TCR-HLA and TCR-CMV co-occurrence, with a repertoire-size bias correction applied to the TCR pairs. A later analysis estimated false discovery rates by permuting HLA or CMV assignments 20 times. A later analysis grouped co-occurring TCRs with DBSCAN, adding TCRdist sequence similarity when clustering within HLA-allele-positive subsets. Co-occurrence clustering excluded repertoires with fewer than 30,000 or more than 120,000 public chains, plus five with anomalous nucleotide sharing. TCRdb limited this immuneACCESS table to in-frame rearrangements with V and J called. A share of clones is missing; checked studies link under half to unresolved V genes, and the rest is unexplained. The V and J calls and the clone size are those of that table, but D and trimming were determined from the DNA. Recorded for this sample are around 150,000 clones; roughly 70% of them occurred a single time. The biggest ten clones account for approximately 7.1% of the sample.

The chain employs TRBV7-9 and TRBJ2-7; the D gene is possibly TRBD1, with 5 bases matching. Material for sequencing was PBMCs. This receptor was identified in a man aged 35 to 55 in good health and CMV-seropositive. The CDR3 protein: CASSLAPDRDYEQYF. The nucleotide sequence is TGTGCCAGCAGCTTAGCGCCCGACAGAGACTACGAGCAGTACTTC.